Following are 11 T cell receptor beta chains from one sample sequenced in a study of blood T cell repertoires in COVID-19 (dated by TCRdb to 2020 to 2021). Library preparation employed the immunoSEQ multiplex PCR assay. The immuneACCESS repertoire file appears here via TCRdb, limited to in-frame rearrangements. These files lack a portion of the clones; in checked studies, under half of the deficit traces to unresolved V genes, and the cause of the others is not known. The sample records 150,000 to 200,000 clones, roughly 86% of which are singletons. 6% to 7.5% of the sample is in the top ten clones. Material: peripheral blood. These receptors came from an elderly woman in a cohort sampled during active or convalescent COVID-19.

The chain couples TRBV20-1 to TRBJ2-1; D possibly corresponds to TRBD1 (5 bases). Germline-derived CDR1 and CDR2 are DFQATT and SNEGSKA (reference sequence). V gave up 3 bases and J gave up 6 bases, with 18 bases separating them. The CDR3 runs 15 residues. CDR3 DNA sequence: TGCAGTGCTAGTGTTCGGCAGGGAATAATCAATGAGCAGTTCTTC. It encodes CSASVRQGIINEQFF.

The chain uses TRBV21-1 and TRBJ1-3; TRBD1, the table's D call, lacks a check against the DNA. TRBV21-1 corresponds to a pseudogene. The CDR3 loop spans 15 amino acids. The CDR3 here is CASWGQAPITNTIYF. CDR3 sequence (DNA): TGTGCCAGTTGGGGACAAGCGCCCATTACTAACACCATATATTTT.

The chain has TRBV6-1 and TRBJ2-7; 8 nucleotides agree with TRBD2. The CDR3 is 17 residues long. The germline CDR1 and CDR2 sequences are MNHNS and SASEGT. V lost 0 bases and J lost 1; bases outside the gene matches: 8. DNA for the CDR3: TGTGCCAGCAGTGAAGCTTTGGTCGGCGGGGGGTCCTACGAGCAGTACGTC. Amino acids: CASSEALVGGGSYEQYV.

This CDR3 is CASSLGWQGATDTQYF. The CDR3 DNA follows: TGTGCCAGCAGCTTAGGCTGGCAGGGGGCCACAGATACGCAGTATTTT. This chain uses TRBV7-6 with TRBJ2-3, with TRBD1 matching 8 bases. The CDR3 consists of 16 residues. V lost 1 base, J lost 2 bases, and 5 bases stayed unmatched. The germline V gene has CDR1 SGHVS and CDR2 FNYEAQ.

The chain recombines TRBV12-3 or TRBV12-4 with TRBJ2-7; no reliable D call. The CDR3 is 13 amino acids. V dropped 5 bases and J dropped 3 bases, with 11 bases sitting between them. The CDR3 sequence: CASSHAVVYEQYF. The CDR3 DNA reads TGTGCCAGCAGTCACGCGGTGGTCTACGAGCAGTACTTC.

To note about this clone: The sample carries other DNA sequences with the same CDR3. The chain has TRBV18 and TRBJ2-5, with D perhaps matching TRBD2 (6 bases). This CDR3 spans 15 amino acids. Germline CDR1 reads KGHSH; CDR2 reads LQKENI. Trimming removed 2 bases at V and 1 base at J, with 11 bases between. DNA of the CDR3: TGTGCCAGCTCACCAGGAGGGCGGGTCCAAGAGACCCAGTACTTC. It yields the protein CASSPGGRVQETQYF.

The genes are TRBV5-6 and TRBJ1-1; TRBD1 is a possible D gene (5 bases). The V gene's germline CDR1 is SGHDT and CDR2 YYEEEE. With 0 bases removed from V and 4 bases from J, the gap between germline ends came to 16 bases. The CDR3 sequence is 16 residues long. CDR3 sequence reads: CASSLAGGGDGTEAFF. CDR3 sequence (DNA): TGTGCCAGCAGCTTGGCCGGCGGGGGTGACGGCACTGAAGCTTTCTTT.

The chain employs TRBV4-2 and TRBJ1-4; perhaps TRBD1 as D (5 bases). This CDR3 has 15 residues. Trimming took 0 bases from V and 6 from J, leaving 11 bases between them. Germline CDR1 reads LGHNA; CDR2 reads YNFKEQ. For the CDR3, the DNA is TGTGCCAGCAGCCAAGATCCGGGGGTCGATGAAAAACTGTTTTTT. Its protein is CASSQDPGVDEKLFF.

The chain carries TRBV20-1 and TRBJ2-7; a possible D gene is TRBD2 (6 bases). CDR1 and CDR2 from the germline V gene are DFQATT and SNEGSKA (reference sequence). Between the trimmed V and J ends, which lost 3 bases and 0 bases, there was a span of 9 bases. This CDR3 has 13 amino acids. CDR3 residues: CSASSTSSYEQYV. Here the CDR3 DNA reads TGCAGTGCTAGTTCGACTAGCTCCTACGAGCAGTACGTC.

The chain has TRBV30 and TRBJ1-5; D is ambiguous. Trimming removed 0 bases at V and 0 bases at J, with 9 bases between. Germline V gene sequence: CDR1 GTSNPN, CDR2 SVGIG (reference sequence). The CDR3 spans 15 residues. CDR3 sequence (DNA): TGTGCCTGGAGTGTACGGGGATATAGCAATCAGCCCCAGCATTTT. It is translated as CAWSVRGYSNQPQHF.

The CDR3 reads CASNFAGRPTGELFF. The CDR3 coding sequence is TGTGCCAGCAATTTCGCGGGGAGGCCCACCGGGGAGCTGTTTTTT. The chain carries TRBV9 and TRBJ2-2, with D perhaps TRBD2 (6 bases). This CDR3 is built from 15 residues. Looked up from germline, CDR1 is SGDLS and CDR2 is YYNGEE. V was trimmed by 6 bases and J by 4 bases, leaving 16 bases between them.